The T cell receptor (beta chain) described here comes from a study of cytomegalovirus exposure and HLA in healthy donors. General study points: Many donors shared some public TCRs, even though most TCR sequences were rare. Reportedly, HLA-A and HLA-B alleles of most subjects were accurately predicted from TCR beta.

It was with 60 Vbeta and 13 Jbeta primers that the PCR ran. Sequencing was performed with immunoSEQ multiplex PCR; in TCRdb, only in-frame clones are kept and a portion is missing. The sample holds tens of thousands of clones, 82% seen once. CDR3 length: 15 amino acids. Germline-derived CDR1 and CDR2 are SGHRS and YFSETQ. A word on this clone: Its specificity is not known.

Sequencing used PBMCs. The TCR was taken from a man aged 45-60 years in good health and CMV-seronegative. The chain recombines TRBV5-1 with TRBJ2-5; 12 bases match TRBD1. Gene TRBJ2-7 matches the end of the DNA better, so the J call may be wrong. Written as DNA, the CDR3 is TGCGCCAGCAGCTTGGGGGGACAGGGGGCCCACGAGCAGTACTTC. Residues: CASSLGGQGAHEQYF.